This is a list of T cell receptor beta chains from one sample in a study of T cell clones after liver transplantation. Assay: immunoSEQ multiplex PCR; the TCRdb copy retains only in-frame clones and omits some. The data contain tens of thousands of clones, 70% to 85% of them singletons. The sequencing here drew on CD4+ T cells from blood, taken before liver transplant. The receptor source for this set is a human donor who received a liver transplant. The conserved cysteine and the conserved F or W are not part of the CDR3 here.

v_call | cdr3_aa
TRBV20-1 | SAPTRNEQF
TRBV7-2 | ASSLGRGATNEQY
TRBV5-6 | ASSKREAGGYEQY
TRBV5-4 | ASIKGGTPPSLDTQY
TRBV15 | ATSMGTFYEQY
TRBV21-1 | ASSKEEQY
TRBV30 | ACSGRGLSGANVLT
TRBV27 | ASSWSGSRAGELF
TRBV15 | ATSRDREGPSYGYT
TRBV5-1 | ASSPDGDRETQY
TRBV4-3 | ASSHLTTGGGETQY
TRBV27 | ASKSRTDTEAF
TRBV19 | ASSPLGGSGAYNEQF
TRBV5-6 | ASSFTDRKNIQY
TRBV15 | ATSTWTGTGVLT
TRBV14 | ASSHRTGIGNEQF
TRBV2 | ASGLDTGELF
TRBV7-9 | ASGSGRGDEQF
TRBV7-2 | ASSPRLSSHEQY
TRBV2 | ASSFDRLEQY
TRBV7-2 | ASSFTGLGNTIY
TRBV7-2 | ASSSTGTGNSPLH
TRBV7-2 | ASSLRIPRTAGELF
TRBV4-2 | ASSQGFIPGRGDTIY
TRBV5-1 | ASSRGLAGGNQETQY
TRBV19 | ASKAPGDQETQY
TRBV11-1 | ASSSQDKSDEQF
TRBV11-2 | ASSREGDTYEQY
TRBV19 | ASSMFGTGGTGELF
TRBV4-1 | ASSPGGVGPGELF
TRBV10-3 | ATSDGGFTEAF
TRBV9 | ASSVEGQNSYNEQF
TRBV4-2 | ASSQDLVYGGSGKRIYEQY
TRBV6-1 | ASTGTTNTGELF
TRBV29-1 | SVESAPRDTQY
TRBV7-3 | ASSSPRTGGATNEKLF
TRBV7-2 | ASSLNRGTGANVLT
TRBV5-5 | ASSQIRGRRETQY
TRBV12-5 | ASARSGATDTQY
TRBV6-6 | ASSRGVSGELF
TRBV14 | ASSRGRAGDNEQF
TRBV6-1 | ASSEGVGYGYT
TRBV4-2 | ASSQFPKGAGEQF
TRBV14 | ASSQTRARNEQF
TRBV6-6 | ASSYSTLTEAF
TRBV4-1 | ASSLGQGHYEQY
TRBV6-1 | ASTSQFQETQY
TRBV2 | ASRQDFYEQY
TRBV4-2 | ASSPRPGQGADQPQH
TRBV11-3 | ASSLDTDSPLH
TRBV5-4 | ASSVAAVVTQY
TRBV5-1 | ASSGTGGGETQY
TRBV7-2 | ASRGISGWVNEQF
TRBV5-1 | ASSLTTGDYGYT
TRBV6-1 | ASSDRDTNEKLF
TRBV4-3 | ASSQDPQSPGNHGYT
TRBV2 | ASSVSETTPGTQY
TRBV4-1 | ASSRGFEGLAYEQY
TRBV7-2 | ASSLGQPNQQF
TRBV5-1 | ASSSSTGSGTEAF